This T cell receptor (beta chain) derives from a study of CXCR3-negative and CXCR3-positive naive CD8 T cells. Study-wide results and caveats: Relative to memory CD8+ cells, whose diversity was much lower, both naive subsets had comparably high diversity. Naive cells with CXCR3 showed TRB CDR3s that were more hydrophobic than those in CXCR3-negative naive cells.

The CDR3 is 14 residues long. Germline CDR1 and CDR2: SNHLY and FYNNEI. The TRB libraries of cDNA were built by UMI-labeled 5' RACE. Using the 5' RACE reads, TCRdb records one entry per CDR3 protein without DNA. In all, the sample yields roughly 6,800 distinct CDR3 sequences. About this clonotype: Its antigen is not identified.

Cells classed as naive CD8+ T cells were CD45RO-CCR7+CD27+CD95-. V is TRBV2 and J is TRBJ1-3. The receptor's source is a human donor in good health. Some clones in this sample may be carry-over from other donors' samples. The specimen sequenced was naive CXCR3+ CD8+ T cells from blood. Sample subset: CD45RO-CCR7+CD27+CD95- naive CD8+ T cells expressing CXCR3 (TNR3+). The CDR3 reads CASNPGLSGNTIYF.